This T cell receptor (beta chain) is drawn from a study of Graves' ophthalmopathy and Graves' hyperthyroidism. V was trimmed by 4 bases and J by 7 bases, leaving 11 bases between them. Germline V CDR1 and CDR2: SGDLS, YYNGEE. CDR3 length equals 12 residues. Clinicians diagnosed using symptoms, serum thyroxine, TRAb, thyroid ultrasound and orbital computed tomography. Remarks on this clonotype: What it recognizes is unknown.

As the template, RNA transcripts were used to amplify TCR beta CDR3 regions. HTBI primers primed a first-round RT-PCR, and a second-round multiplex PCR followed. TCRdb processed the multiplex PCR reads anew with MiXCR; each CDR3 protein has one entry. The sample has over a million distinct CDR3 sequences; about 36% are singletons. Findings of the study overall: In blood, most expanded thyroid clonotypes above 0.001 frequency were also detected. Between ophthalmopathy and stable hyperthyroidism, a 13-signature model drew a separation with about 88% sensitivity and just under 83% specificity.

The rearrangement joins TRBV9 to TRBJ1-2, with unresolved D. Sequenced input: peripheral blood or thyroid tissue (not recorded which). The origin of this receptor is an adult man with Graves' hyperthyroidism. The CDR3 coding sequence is TGTGCCAGCAGCCCCGGAAGCGGTGGCTACACCTTC. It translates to CASSPGSGGYTF.